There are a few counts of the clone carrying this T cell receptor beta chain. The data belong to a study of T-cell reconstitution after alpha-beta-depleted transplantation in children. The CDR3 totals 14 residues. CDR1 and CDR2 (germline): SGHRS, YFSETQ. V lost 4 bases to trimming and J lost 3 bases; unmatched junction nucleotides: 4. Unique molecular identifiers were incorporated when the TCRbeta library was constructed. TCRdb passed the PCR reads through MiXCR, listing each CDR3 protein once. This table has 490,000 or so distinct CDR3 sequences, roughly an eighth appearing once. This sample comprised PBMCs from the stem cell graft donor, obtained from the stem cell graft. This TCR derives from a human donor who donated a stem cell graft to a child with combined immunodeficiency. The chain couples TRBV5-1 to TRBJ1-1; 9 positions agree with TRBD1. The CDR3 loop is CASSGDRVDTEAFF. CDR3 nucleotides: TGCGCCAGCAGCGGGGACAGGGTAGACACTGAAGCTTTCTTT.